The present entry profiles one T cell receptor (beta chain) with its context. Treatment specified: roughly 20 received Ad26.COV2.S at low or high dose, single or two shots; about 5 received placebo; per-sample allocation not given. Collection of the samples took place on day 63 after the first injection of vaccine or placebo. This table comes from immunoSEQ multiplex PCR, and its TCRdb copy is limited to in-frame clones, with some not included. In the table there are hundreds of thousands of clones, 70% to 90% of which are singletons. V was pared by 4 bases and J by 4 bases, with 15 bases between. Germline CDR1 and CDR2: SGHNT and YYREEE (reference sequence). The CDR3 extends over 16 amino acids. These data originate in a study of Ad26.COV2.S vaccination and SARS-CoV-2 variants. Background on the study: The vaccine Ad26.COV2.S was put into the muscle once, or twice with 56 days between.

This receptor was identified in a person between 18 and 65 years old who received the Ad26.COV2.S COVID-19 vaccine or a placebo. The specimen comprised peripheral blood, sampled in a trial of Ad26.COV2.S vaccine versus placebo. The rearrangement uses TRBV5-4 and TRBJ2-6; no clear D. The CDR3 DNA sequence: TGTGCCAGCAGCCTCCCAGGCATTTCCGGGGCCAACGTCCTGACTTTC. Its protein product is CASSLPGISGANVLTF.